This T cell receptor beta chain was sequenced in a study of CD8 T cells in Susac syndrome. The multiple sclerosis control group consisted of treatment-naive patients whose relapsing-remitting disease, which was either stable or active, fulfilled revised McDonald criteria. There are 15 residues in the CDR3. CDR1 SGDLS and CDR2 YYNGEE come from the germline V gene. V was pared by 7 bases and J by 4 bases, with 13 bases of the junction left unmatched. RNA amounts of about 0.5 to 1 ug underwent reverse transcription with random hexamers. By means of immunoSEQ multiplex PCR, TCR beta CDR3 spanning 54 Vbeta and 13 Jbeta underwent amplification. Each CDR3 protein gets one entry after TCRdb re-called the immunoSEQ multiplex PCR reads with MiXCR. The sample has 70,000 or so distinct CDR3 sequences; approximately 95% are singletons.

The chain links TRBV9 to TRBJ2-7; 8 bases agree with TRBD2. The specimen sequenced was CD8+ T cells from PBMCs. The TCR was taken from a human donor with multiple sclerosis. CDR3 bases: TGTGCCAGCGGTCCCGGGAGCGGGAGTGTTTACGAGCAGTACTTC. This encodes CASGPGSGSVYEQYF.